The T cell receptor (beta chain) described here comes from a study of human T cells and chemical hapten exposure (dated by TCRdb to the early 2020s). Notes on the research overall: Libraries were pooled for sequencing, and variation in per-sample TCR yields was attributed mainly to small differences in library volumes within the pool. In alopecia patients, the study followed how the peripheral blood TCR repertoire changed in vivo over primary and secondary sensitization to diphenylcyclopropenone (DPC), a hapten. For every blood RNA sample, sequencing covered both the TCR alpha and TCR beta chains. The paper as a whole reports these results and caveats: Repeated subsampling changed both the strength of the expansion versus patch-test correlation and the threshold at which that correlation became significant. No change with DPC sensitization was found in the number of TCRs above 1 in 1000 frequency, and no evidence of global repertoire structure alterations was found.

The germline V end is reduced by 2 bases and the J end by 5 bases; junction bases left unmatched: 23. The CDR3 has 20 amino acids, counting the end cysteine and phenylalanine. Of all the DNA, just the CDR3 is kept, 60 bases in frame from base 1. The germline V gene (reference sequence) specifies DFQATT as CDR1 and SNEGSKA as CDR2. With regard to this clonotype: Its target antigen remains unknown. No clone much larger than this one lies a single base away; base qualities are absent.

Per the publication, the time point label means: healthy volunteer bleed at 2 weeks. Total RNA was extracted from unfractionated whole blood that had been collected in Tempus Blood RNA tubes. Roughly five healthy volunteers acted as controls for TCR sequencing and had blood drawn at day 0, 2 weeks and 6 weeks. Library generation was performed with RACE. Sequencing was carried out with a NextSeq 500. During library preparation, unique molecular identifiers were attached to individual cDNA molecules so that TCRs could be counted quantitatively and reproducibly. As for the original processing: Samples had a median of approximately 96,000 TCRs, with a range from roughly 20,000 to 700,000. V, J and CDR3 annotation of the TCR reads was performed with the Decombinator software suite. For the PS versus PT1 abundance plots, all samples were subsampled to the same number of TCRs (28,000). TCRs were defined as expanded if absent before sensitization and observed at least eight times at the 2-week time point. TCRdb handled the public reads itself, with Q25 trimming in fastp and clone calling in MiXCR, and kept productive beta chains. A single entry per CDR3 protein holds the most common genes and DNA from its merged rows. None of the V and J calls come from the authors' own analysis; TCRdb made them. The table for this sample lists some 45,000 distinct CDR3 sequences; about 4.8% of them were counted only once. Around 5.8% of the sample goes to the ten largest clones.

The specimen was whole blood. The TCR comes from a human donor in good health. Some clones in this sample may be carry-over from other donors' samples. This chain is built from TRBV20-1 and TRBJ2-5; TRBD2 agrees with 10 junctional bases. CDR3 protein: CSARTSASGSVRLLLETQYF. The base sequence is TGCAGTGCTAGAACGTCAGCTAGCGGGAGTGTCCGTCTTTTGTTGGAGACCCAGTACTTC.